The rows below give T cell receptor beta chains drawn from one sample of a study of regulatory T cells in long-lasting Graves disease. TCRdb re-analysed the multiplex PCR reads in MiXCR, keeping a single row per CDR3 protein. The sample has more than 350,000 distinct CDR3 sequences, 15% seen once. This sample was shared with a second study, whose subject was T cells in Graves' hyperthyroidism and ophthalmopathy.

Material: peripheral blood mononuclear cells (PBMCs), obtained at new diagnosis, from a patient treated with antithyroid drugs. These receptors were taken from a woman aged 25 to 39 with Graves disease. CDR3s include the opening cysteine and the closing phenylalanine or tryptophan. A D gene is named only where the DNA matches it firmly. Not all rows give a size; the values are once, few, many and, for expanded clones, a class.

J gene: TRBJ2-3; V gene: TRBV7-3; D gene: TRBD2; clone size: -; CDR3 protein: CASSLRPLAGDTDTQYF; CDR3 DNA: TGTGCCAGCAGCTTAAGGCCTCTAGCGGGAGACACAGATACGCAGTATTTT
J gene: TRBJ2-6; V gene: TRBV7-3; D gene: -; clone size: -; CDR3 protein: CASSLLRGSGANVLTF; CDR3 DNA: TGTGCCAGCAGCTTACTTCGGGGTTCAGGGGCCAACGTCCTGACTTTC
J gene: TRBJ2-3; V gene: TRBV11-3; D gene: TRBD2; clone size: many; CDR3 protein: CASSLLAGWADTQYF; CDR3 DNA: TGTGCCAGCAGCTTACTAGCGGGATGGGCAGATACGCAGTATTTT
J gene: TRBJ2-1; V gene: TRBV11-2; D gene: TRBD2; clone size: many; CDR3 protein: CASSLDLWEAASGYNEQFF; CDR3 DNA: TGTGCCAGCAGCTTAGATCTATGGGAGGCGGCTAGCGGGTACAATGAGCAGTTCTTC
J gene: TRBJ2-1; V gene: TRBV30; D gene: -; clone size: many; CDR3 protein: CAWTGTLLGQFF; CDR3 DNA: TGTGCCTGGACCGGGACACTCCTAGGGCAGTTCTTC
J gene: TRBJ1-6; V gene: TRBV14; D gene: -; clone size: few; CDR3 protein: CASSQRTASLSYNSPLHF; CDR3 DNA: TGTGCCAGCAGCCAACGGACAGCTAGCCTCTCCTATAATTCACCCCTCCACTTT
J gene: TRBJ2-2; V gene: TRBV7-9; D gene: -; clone size: few; CDR3 protein: CASTPRAHPNTGELFF; CDR3 DNA: TGTGCCAGCACCCCCAGAGCCCATCCGAACACCGGGGAGCTGTTTTTT
J gene: TRBJ2-1; V gene: TRBV25-1; D gene: TRBD1; clone size: few; CDR3 protein: CASSGPDRAYNEQFF; CDR3 DNA: TGTGCCAGCAGTGGGCCGGACAGGGCGTACAATGAGCAGTTCTTC
J gene: TRBJ1-2; V gene: TRBV5-1; D gene: -; clone size: -; CDR3 protein: CASSLSRTYGYTF; CDR3 DNA: TGCGCCAGCAGCTTGTCAAGGACCTATGGCTACACCTTC
J gene: TRBJ2-3; V gene: TRBV11-2; D gene: -; clone size: few; CDR3 protein: CASRQLGGGSTDTQYF; CDR3 DNA: TGTGCCAGCAGGCAATTAGGAGGGGGGAGCACAGATACGCAGTATTTT